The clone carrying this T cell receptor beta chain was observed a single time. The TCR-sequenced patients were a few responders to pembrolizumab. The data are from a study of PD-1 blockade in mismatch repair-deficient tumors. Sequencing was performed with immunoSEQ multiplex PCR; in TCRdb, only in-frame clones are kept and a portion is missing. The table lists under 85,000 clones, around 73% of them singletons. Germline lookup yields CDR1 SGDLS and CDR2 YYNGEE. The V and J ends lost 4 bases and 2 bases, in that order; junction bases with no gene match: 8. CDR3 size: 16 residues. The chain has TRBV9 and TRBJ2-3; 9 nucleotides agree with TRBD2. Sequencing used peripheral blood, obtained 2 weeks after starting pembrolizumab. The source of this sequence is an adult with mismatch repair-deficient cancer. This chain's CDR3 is CASSRLAGILTDTQYF. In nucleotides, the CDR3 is TGTGCCAGCAGCAGGCTAGCGGGGATCCTCACAGATACGCAGTATTTT. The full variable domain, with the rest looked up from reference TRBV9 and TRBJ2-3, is DSGVTQTPKHLITATGQRVTLRCSPRSGDLSVYWYQQSLDQGLQFLIQYYNGEERAKGNILERFSAQQFPDLHSELNLSSLELGDSALYFCASSRLAGILTDTQYFGPGTRLTVL.